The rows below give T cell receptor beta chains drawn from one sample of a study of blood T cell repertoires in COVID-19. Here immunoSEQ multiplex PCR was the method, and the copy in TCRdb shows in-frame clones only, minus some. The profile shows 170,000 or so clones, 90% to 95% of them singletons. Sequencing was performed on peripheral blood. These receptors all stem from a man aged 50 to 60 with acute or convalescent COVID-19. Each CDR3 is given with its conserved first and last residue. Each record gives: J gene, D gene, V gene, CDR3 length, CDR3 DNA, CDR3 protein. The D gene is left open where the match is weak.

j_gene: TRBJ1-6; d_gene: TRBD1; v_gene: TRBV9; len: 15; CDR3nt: TGTGCCAGCAGCGTGGGACAGAGGGATAATTCACCCCTCCACTTT; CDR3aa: CASSVGQRDNSPLHF
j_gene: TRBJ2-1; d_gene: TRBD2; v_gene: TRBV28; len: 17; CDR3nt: TGTGCCAGCTGGGCTTGGGGGGGTGGGGGTCCGGACAATGAGCAGTTCTTC; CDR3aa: CASWAWGGGGPDNEQFF
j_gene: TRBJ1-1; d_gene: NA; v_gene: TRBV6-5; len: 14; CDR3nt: TGTGCCAGCAGTTACGGGGGGACTATTGTTGAAGCTTTCTTT; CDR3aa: CASSYGGTIVEAFF
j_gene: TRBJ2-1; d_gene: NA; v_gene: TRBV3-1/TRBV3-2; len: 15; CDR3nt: TGTGCCAGCAGCCAAGAAAGGATCCTAGCCAGTGAGCAGTTCTTC; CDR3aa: CASSQERILASEQFF
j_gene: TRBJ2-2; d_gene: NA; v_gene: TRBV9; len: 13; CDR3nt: TGTGCCAGCAGCGTAGACGGCGGGAGGGAGCTGTTTTTT; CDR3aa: CASSVDGGRELFF
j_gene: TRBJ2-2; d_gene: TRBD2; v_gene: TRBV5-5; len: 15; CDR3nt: TGTGCCAGCCGCCGGCGGGGGGAAAACACCGGGGAGCTGTTTTTT; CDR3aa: CASRRRGENTGELFF
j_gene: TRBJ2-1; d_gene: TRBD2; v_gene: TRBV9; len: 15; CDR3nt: TGTGCCAGCAGTCGTACTAGCGGACCTTACAATGAGCAGTTCTTC; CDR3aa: CASSRTSGPYNEQFF
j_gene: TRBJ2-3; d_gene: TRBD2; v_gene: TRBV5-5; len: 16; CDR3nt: TGTGCCAGCAGCCCACCCGAGCGGGGCCTCACAGATACGCAGTATTTT; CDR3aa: CASSPPERGLTDTQYF
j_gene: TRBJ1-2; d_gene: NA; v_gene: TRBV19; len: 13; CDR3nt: TGTGCCTGCTCGGCAGGGGCTGCCTATGGCTACACCTTC; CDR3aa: CACSAGAAYGYTF
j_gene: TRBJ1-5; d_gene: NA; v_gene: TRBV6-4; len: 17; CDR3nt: TGTGCCAGCAGTGACTTTCCCCGCTCCCCGCGAAATCAGCCCCAGCATTTT; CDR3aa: CASSDFPRSPRNQPQHF
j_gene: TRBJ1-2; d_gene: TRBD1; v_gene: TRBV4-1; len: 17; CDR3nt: TGCGCCAGCAGCCAAACCGGCAGCAGGGGGTACGACTATGGCTACACCTTC; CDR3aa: CASSQTGSRGYDYGYTF
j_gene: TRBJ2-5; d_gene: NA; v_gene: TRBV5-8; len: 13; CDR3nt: TGTGCCAGCAGCTTTCAGGGTTTACAGACCCAGTACTTC; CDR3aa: CASSFQGLQTQYF
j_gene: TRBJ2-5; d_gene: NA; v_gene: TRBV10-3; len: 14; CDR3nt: TGTGCCATCAGCCCGGGGCCCAGGGGAGAGACCCAGTACTTC; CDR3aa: CAISPGPRGETQYF
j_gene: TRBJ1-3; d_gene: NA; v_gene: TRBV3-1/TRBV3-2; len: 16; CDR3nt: TGTGCCAGCAGCCAAGGGCCGACGGGAGGTGGAAACACCATATATTTT; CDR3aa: CASSQGPTGGGNTIYF
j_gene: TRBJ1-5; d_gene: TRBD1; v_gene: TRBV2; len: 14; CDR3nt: TGTGCCAGCAGTCAAGACAGGGCGAACCAGCCCCAGCATTTT; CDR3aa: CASSQDRANQPQHF
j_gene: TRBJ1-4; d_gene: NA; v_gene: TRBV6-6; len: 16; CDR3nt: TGTGCCAGCACCCCGGGCAGTTGGGGCTCTAATGAAAAACTGTTTTTT; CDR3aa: CASTPGSWGSNEKLFF
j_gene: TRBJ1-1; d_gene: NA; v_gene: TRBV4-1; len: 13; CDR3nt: TGCGCCAGCAGCAGGGACTGGAACACTGAAGCTTTCTTT; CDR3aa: CASSRDWNTEAFF
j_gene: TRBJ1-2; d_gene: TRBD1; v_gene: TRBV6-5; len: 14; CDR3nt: TGTGCCAGCAGTCGTAGGGGGCAAGGCTATGGCTACACCTTC; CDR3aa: CASSRRGQGYGYTF